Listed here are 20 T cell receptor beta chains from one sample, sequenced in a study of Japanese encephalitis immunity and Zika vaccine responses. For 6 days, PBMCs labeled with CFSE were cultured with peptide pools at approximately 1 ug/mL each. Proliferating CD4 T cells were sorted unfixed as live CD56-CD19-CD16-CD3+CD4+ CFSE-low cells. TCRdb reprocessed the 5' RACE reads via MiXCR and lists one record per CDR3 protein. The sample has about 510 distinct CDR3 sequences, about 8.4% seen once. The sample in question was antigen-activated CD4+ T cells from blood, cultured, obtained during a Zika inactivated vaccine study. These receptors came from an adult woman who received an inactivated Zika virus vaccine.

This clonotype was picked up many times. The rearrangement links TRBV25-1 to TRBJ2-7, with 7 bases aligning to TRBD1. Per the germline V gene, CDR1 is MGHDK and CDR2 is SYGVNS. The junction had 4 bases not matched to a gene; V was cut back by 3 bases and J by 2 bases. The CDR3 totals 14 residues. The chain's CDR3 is CASSDFQGAYEQYF. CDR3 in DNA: TGTGCCAGCAGTGATTTCCAGGGGGCCTACGAGCAGTACTTC.

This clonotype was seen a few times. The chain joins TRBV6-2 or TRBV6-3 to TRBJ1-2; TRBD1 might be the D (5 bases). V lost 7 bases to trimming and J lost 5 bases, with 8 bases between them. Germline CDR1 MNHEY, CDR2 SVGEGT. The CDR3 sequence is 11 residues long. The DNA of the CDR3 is TGTGCCAGCACCTGGGGGTATGGCTACACCTTC. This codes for CASTWGYGYTF.

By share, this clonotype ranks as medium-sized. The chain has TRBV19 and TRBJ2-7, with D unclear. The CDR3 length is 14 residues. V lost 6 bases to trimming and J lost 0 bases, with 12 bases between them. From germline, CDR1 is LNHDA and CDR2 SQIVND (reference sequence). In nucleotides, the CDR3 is TGTGCCAGTAGGCCCGGCACGCACTCCTACGAGCAGTACTTC. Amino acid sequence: CASRPGTHSYEQYF. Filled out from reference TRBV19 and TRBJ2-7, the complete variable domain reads DGGITQSPKYLFRKEGQNVTLSCEQNLNHDAMYWYRQDPGQGLRLIYYSQIVNDFQKGDIAEGYSVSREKKESFPLTVTSAQKNPTAFYLCASRPGTHSYEQYFGPGTRLTVT.

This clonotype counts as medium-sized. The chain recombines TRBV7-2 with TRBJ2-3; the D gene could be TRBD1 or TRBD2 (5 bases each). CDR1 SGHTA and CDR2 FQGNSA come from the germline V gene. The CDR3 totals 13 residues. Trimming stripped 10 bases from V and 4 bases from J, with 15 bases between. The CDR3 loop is CATPPRGSDTQYF. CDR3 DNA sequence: TGTGCCACCCCCCCCCGGGGCTCAGATACGCAGTATTTT.

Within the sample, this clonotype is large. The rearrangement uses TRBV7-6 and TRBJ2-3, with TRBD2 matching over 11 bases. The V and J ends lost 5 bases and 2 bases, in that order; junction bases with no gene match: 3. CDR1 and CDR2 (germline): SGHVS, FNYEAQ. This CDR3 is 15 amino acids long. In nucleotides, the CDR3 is TGTGCCAGCAGCCTACTAGCGGGGGCCACAGATACGCAGTATTTT. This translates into CASSLLAGATDTQYF.

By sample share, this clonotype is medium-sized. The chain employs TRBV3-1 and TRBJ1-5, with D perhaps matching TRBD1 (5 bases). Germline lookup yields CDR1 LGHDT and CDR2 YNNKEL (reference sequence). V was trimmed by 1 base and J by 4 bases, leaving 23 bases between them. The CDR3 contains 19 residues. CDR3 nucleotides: TGTGCCAGCAGCCAAGGAATCGGGACGGATTTATGGGGGAATCAGCCCCAGCATTTT. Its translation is CASSQGIGTDLWGNQPQHF.

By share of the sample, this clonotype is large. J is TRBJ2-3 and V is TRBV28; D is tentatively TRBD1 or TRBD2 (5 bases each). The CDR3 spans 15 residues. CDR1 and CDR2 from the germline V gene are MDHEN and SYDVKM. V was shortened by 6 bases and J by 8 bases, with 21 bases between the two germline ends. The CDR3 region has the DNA TGTGCCAGCAGGCGAGACAGCGGCGGGTTCGGTACGCAGTATTTT. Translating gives CASRRDSGGFGTQYF. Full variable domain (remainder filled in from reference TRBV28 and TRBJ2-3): DVKVTQSSRYLVKRTGEKVFLECVQDMDHENMFWYRQDPGLGLRLIYFSYDVKMKEKGDIPEGYSVSREKKERFSLILESASTNQTSMYLCASRRDSGGFGTQYFGPGTRLTVL.

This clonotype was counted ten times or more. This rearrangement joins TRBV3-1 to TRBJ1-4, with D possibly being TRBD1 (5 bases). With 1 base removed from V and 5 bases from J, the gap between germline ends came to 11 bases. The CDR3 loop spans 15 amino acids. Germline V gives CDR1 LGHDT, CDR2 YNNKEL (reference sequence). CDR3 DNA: TGTGCCAGCAGCCAAGTCCCAGGGTGGAATGAAAAACTGTTTTTT. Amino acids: CASSQVPGWNEKLFF.

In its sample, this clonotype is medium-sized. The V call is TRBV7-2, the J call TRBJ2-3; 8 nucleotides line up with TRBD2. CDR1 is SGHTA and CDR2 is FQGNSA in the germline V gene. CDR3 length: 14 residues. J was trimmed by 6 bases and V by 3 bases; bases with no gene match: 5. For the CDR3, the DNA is TGTGCCAGCAGCTTGGGGACTAGGTCCGATACGCAGTATTTT. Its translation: CASSLGTRSDTQYF.

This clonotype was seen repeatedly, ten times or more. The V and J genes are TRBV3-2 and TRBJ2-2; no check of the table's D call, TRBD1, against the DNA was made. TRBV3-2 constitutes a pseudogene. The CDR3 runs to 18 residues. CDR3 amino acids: CASSPPVVTKINTGELFF. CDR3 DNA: TGTGCCAGCAGCCCCCCTGTCGTCACCAAAATAAACACCGGGGAGCTGTTTTTT.

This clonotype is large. CDR3 protein: CASSPGRGPSNEQFF. Here the CDR3 DNA reads TGTGCCAGCTCACCAGGCAGGGGGCCAAGCAATGAGCAGTTCTTC. V usage is TRBV18 and J usage is TRBJ2-1; TRBD1 matches 8 bases. CDR3 length: 15 amino acids. The germline V gene has CDR1 KGHSH and CDR2 LQKENI. Germline trimming cut 2 bases from V and 6 bases from J; bases unmatched to any gene: 6.

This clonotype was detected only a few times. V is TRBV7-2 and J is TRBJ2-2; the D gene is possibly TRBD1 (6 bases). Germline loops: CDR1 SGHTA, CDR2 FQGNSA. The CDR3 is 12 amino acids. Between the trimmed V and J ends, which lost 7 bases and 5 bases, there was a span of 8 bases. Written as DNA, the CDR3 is TGTGCCAGCAAACAGGGAACCGGGGAGCTGTTTTTT. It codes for CASKQGTGELFF. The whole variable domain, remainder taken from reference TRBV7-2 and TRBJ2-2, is GAGVSQSPSNKVTEKGKDVELRCDPISGHTALYWYRQSLGQGLEFLIYFQGNSAPDKSGLPSDRFSAERTGGSVSTLTIQRTQQEDSAVYLCASKQGTGELFFGEGSRLTVL.

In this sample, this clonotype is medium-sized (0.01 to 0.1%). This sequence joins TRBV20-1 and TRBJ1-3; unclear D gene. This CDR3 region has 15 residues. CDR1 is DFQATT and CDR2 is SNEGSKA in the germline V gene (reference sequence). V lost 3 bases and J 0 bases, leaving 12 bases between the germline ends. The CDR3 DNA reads TGCAGTGCTAGGCCCCCAACAGACTCTGGAAACACCATATATTTT. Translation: CSARPPTDSGNTIYF.

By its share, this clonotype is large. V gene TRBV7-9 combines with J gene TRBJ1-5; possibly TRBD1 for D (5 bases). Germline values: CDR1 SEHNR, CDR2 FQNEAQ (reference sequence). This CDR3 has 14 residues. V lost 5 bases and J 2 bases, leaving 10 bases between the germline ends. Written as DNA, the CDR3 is TGTGCCAGCAGCCCAGGGAATGGCAATCAGCCCCAGCATTTT. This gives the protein CASSPGNGNQPQHF.

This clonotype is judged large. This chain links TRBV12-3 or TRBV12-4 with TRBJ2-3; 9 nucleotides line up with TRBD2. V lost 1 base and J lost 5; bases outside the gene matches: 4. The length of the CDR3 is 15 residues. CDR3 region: CASSLGAGGQDTQYF. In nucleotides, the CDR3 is TGTGCCAGCAGTTTAGGGGCGGGGGGGCAAGATACGCAGTATTTT.

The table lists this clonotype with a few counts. DNA for the CDR3: TGTGCCAGCAGTTTAGCCAGGGGGGCTGACACTGAAGCTTTCTTT. It translates to CASSLARGADTEAFF. V usage is TRBV12-3 or TRBV12-4 and J usage is TRBJ1-1, with 7 bases identical to TRBD1. V lost 0 bases, J lost 3 bases, and 4 bases stayed unmatched. The CDR3 covers 15 residues.

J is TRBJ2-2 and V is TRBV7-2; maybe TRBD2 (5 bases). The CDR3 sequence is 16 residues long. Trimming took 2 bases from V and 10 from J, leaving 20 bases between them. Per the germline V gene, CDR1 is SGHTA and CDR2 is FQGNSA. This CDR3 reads CASSLRGSSPSEELFF. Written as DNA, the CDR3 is TGTGCCAGCAGCTTACGCGGGTCGAGTCCAAGCGAGGAGCTGTTTTTT.

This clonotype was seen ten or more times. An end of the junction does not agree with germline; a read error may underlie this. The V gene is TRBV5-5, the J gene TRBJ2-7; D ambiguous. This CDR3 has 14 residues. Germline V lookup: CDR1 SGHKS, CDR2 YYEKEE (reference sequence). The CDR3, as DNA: TGTGCCAGCAGCTTTCATTCAGGTGTCGACGATCAGTACTTC. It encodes CASSFHSGVDDQYF.

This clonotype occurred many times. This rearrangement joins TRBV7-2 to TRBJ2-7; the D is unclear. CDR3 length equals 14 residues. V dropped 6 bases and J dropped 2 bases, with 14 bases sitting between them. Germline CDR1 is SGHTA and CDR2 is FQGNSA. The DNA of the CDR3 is TGTGCCAGCAGGGTGACTGGGCTCGCCTACGAGCAGTACTTC. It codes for CASRVTGLAYEQYF.

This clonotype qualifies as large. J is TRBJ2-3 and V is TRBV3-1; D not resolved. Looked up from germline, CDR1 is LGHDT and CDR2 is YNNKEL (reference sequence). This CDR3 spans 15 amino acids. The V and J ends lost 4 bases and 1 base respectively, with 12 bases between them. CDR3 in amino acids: CASSPYGTRTDTQYF. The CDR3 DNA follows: TGTGCCAGCAGCCCCTATGGCACGCGCACAGATACGCAGTATTTT.